These 2 T cell receptor beta chains were all obtained from the same sample, sequenced in a study of blood T cell repertoires in COVID-19. Assay: immunoSEQ multiplex PCR; the TCRdb copy retains only in-frame clones and omits some. The table lists about 250,000 clones, about four fifths of them singletons. The sequenced material came from peripheral blood. Every receptor here comes from a man at least 80 years old with acute or convalescent COVID-19.

The V call is TRBV6-5, the J call TRBJ2-1, with 11 bases lining up with TRBD2. The CDR3 is 15 amino acids. Germline trimming cut 6 bases from V and 5 bases from J; bases unmatched to any gene: 6. In germline, CDR1 is MNHEY, CDR2 SVGAGI. CDR3 sequence reads: CASRKTSGMNNEQFF. DNA for the CDR3: TGTGCCAGCAGAAAGACTAGCGGGATGAACAATGAGCAGTTCTTC.

J is TRBJ2-1 and V is TRBV11-2, with 7 positions matching TRBD1. The CDR3 is 16 amino acids. With 4 bases clipped from V and 0 bases from J, the junction kept 6 bases outside the gene matches. Looked up from germline, CDR1 is SGHAT and CDR2 is FQNNGV. This CDR3 reads CASSSYRDSSYNEQFF. As DNA, the CDR3 is TGTGCCAGCAGCTCCTACAGGGACAGCTCCTACAATGAGCAGTTCTTC.